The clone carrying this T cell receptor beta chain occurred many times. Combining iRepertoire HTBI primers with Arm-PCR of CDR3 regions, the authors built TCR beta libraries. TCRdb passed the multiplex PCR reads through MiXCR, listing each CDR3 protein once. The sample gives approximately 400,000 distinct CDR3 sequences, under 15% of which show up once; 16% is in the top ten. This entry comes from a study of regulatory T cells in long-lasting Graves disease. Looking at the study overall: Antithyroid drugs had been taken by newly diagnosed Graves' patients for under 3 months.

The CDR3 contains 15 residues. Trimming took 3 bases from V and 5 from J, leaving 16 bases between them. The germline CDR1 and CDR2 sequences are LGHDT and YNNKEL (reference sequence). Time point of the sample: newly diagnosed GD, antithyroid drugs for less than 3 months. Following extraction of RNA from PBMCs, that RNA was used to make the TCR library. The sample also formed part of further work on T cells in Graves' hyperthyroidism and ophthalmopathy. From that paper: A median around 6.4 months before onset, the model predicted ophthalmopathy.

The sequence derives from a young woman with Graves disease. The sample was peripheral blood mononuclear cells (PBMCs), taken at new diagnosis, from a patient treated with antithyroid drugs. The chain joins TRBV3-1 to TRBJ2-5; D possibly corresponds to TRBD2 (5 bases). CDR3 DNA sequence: TGTGCCAGCAGCCAGGGTCCCTCGGACTTGGAGACCCAGTACTTC. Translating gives CASSQGPSDLETQYF.